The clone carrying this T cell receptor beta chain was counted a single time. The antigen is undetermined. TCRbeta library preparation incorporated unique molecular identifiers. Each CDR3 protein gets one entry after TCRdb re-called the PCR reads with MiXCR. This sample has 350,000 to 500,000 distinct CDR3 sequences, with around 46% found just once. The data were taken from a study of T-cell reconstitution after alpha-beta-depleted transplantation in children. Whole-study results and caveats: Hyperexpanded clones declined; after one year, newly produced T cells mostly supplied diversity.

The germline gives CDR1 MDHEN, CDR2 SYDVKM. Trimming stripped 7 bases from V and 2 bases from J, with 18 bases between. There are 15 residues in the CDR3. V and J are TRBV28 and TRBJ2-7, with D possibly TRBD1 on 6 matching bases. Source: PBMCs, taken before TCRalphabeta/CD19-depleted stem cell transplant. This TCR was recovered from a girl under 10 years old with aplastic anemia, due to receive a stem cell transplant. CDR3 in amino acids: CASKEGDPTPYEQYF. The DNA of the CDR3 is TGTGCCAGCAAAGAGGGGGATCCTACCCCCTACGAGCAGTACTTC.